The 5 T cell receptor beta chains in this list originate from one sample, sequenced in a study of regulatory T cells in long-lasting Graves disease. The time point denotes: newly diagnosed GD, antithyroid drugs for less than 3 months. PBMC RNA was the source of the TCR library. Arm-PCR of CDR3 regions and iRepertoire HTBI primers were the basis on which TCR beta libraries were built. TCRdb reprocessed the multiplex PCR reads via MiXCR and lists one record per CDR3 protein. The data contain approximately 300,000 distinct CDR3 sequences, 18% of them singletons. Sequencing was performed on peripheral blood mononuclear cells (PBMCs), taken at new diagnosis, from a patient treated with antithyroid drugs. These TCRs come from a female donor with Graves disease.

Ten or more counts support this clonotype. The chain's CDR3 is CASSSRGLFNEKLFF. CDR3 bases: TGTGCCAGCAGTTCGCGGGGACTTTTTAATGAAAAACTGTTTTTT. J is TRBJ1-4 and V is TRBV28; D might be TRBD1 (5 bases). V was shortened by 4 bases and J by 4 bases, with 13 bases between the two germline ends. Germline V gene data show CDR1 as MDHEN and CDR2 as SYDVKM. The CDR3 has 15 residues. The variable domain in full, with the rest retrieved from reference TRBV28 and TRBJ1-4, is DVKVTQSSRYLVKRTGEKVFLECVQDMDHENMFWYRQDPGLGLRLIYFSYDVKMKEKGDIPEGYSVSREKKERFSLILESASTNQTSMYLCASSSRGLFNEKLFFGSGTQLSVL.

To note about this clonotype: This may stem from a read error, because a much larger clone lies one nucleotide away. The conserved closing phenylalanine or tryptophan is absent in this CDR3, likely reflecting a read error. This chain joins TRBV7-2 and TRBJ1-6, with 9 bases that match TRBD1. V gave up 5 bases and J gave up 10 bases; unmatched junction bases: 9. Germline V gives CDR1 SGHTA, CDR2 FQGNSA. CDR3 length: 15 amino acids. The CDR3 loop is CASSLNRGRESPLHS. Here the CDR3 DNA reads TGTGCCAGCAGCCTAAACAGGGGGCGGGAATCACCCCTCCACTCT.

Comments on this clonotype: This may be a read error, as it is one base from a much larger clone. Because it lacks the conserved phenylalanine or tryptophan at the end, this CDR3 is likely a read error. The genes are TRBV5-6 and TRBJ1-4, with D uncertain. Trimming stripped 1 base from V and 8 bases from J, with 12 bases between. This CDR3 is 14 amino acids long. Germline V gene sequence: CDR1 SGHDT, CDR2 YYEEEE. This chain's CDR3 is CASSLYPSGEKLFY. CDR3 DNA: TGTGCCAGCAGCTTGTATCCGTCGGGAGAAAAACTGTTTTAT.

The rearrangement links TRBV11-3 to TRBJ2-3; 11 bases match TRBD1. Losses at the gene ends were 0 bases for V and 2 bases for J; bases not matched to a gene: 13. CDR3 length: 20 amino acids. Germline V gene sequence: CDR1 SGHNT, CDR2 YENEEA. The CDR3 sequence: CASSLDSGQGDLRVTDTQYF. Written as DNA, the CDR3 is TGTGCCAGCAGCTTAGATTCGGGACAGGGGGACTTGCGCGTCACAGATACGCAGTATTTT.

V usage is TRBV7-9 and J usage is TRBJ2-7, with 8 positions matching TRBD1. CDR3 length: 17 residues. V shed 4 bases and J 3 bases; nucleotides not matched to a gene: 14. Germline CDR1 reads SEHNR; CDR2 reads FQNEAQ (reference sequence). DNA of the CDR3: TGTGCCAGCAGCTCTTTACTCAGGGGGCGCGAAGACTACGAGCAGTACTTC. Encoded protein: CASSSLLRGREDYEQYF.